This T cell receptor beta chain came from a study of blood T cell repertoires in COVID-19. At the level of the study: The United States, Italy and Spain were the sources of the acute and convalescent COVID-19 samples. PBMCs, B-cell-depleted T cells, or T cells were the source of the cDNA or gDNA that made up the material.

Trimming took 0 bases from V and 0 from J, leaving 10 bases between them. The CDR3 spans 17 residues. CDR1 and CDR2 from the germline V gene are SGHTS and YDEGEE. Authors' methods: Nucleated cell number was recorded as an estimate derived from reference gene primer amplification. TCRdb keeps only in-frame clones here, not all; method: immunoSEQ multiplex PCR. Clone size and the V and J calls come from that table; the DNA yielded D and trimming. This table has fewer than 150,000 clones, approximately 84% appearing once. Sequencing was performed on peripheral blood. This receptor was identified in a woman aged 30 to 39 who had recovered from COVID-19. The chain links TRBV5-8 to TRBJ2-6; D unclear. In DNA form, the CDR3 reads TGTGCCAGCAGCTTGGATACAGTCCTCTCTGGGGCCAACGTCCTGACTTTC. Protein product: CASSLDTVLSGANVLTF. The full variable domain, with the rest looked up from reference TRBV5-8 and TRBJ2-6, is EAGVTQSPTHLIKTRGQQATLRCSPISGHTSVYWYQQALGLGLQFLLWYDEGEERNRGNFPPRFSGRQFPNYSSELNVNALELEDSALYLCASSLDTVLSGANVLTFGAGSRLTVL.